A single sample gave rise to the 3 T cell receptor beta chains below, sequenced in a study of cytomegalovirus exposure and HLA in healthy donors. PCR involved 60 Vbeta and 13 Jbeta primers. Using immunoSEQ multiplex PCR, the repertoire was profiled, and TCRdb retains in-frame clones only, with some absent. The sample lists about 89,000 clones, approximately 77% occurring once. The sequencing sample was made of PBMCs. All receptors come from a man aged 30 to 39 in good health and CMV-seronegative.

This chain connects TRBV11-2 to TRBJ1-1; D unresolved. Trimming cost V 6 bases and J 11 bases, with 13 bases left between them. Germline-derived CDR1 and CDR2 are SGHAT and FQNNGV. The CDR3 is 11 amino acids. CDR3 in DNA: TGTGCCAGCAGGGGTGGAGTATTGGCTTTCTTT. It yields the protein CASRGGVLAFF.

The chain is built from TRBV5-1 and TRBJ2-4; D is undetermined. Trimming took 4 bases from V and 0 from J, leaving 23 bases between them. Germline V gene sequence: CDR1 SGHRS, CDR2 YFSETQ. The CDR3 is 19 amino acids. The CDR3 DNA reads TGCGCCAGCAGCGGCAAGCCGGTCCTCTGGCGGAAAGCCAAAAACATTCAGTACTTC. Its protein is CASSGKPVLWRKAKNIQYF.

The chain uses TRBV28 and TRBJ2-7; TRBD2 agrees at 7 bases. The CDR3 extends over 16 amino acids. Germline trimming cut 3 bases from V and 7 bases from J; bases unmatched to any gene: 15. Germline V gene sequence: CDR1 MDHEN, CDR2 SYDVKM. The CDR3 is CASSFPWAGAQDEQYF. CDR3 bases: TGTGCCAGCAGTTTCCCTTGGGCGGGAGCTCAAGATGAGCAGTACTTC.